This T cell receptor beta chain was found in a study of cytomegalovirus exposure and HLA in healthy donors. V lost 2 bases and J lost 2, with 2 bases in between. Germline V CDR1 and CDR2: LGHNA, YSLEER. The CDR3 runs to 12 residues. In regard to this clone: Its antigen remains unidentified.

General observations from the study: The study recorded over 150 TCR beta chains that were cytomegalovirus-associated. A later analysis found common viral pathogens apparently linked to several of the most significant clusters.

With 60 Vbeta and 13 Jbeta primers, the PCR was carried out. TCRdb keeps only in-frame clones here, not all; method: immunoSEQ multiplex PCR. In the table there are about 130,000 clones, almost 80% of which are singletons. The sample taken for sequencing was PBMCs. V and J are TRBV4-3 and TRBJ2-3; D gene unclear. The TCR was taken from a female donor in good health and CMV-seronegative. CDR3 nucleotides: TGCGCCAGCAGCCAACACACAGATACGCAGTATTTT. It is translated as CASSQHTDTQYF.